This TCR beta chain came from a study of blood T cell repertoires in COVID-19. This table comes from immunoSEQ multiplex PCR, and its TCRdb copy is limited to in-frame clones, with some not included. Seen here are fewer than 350,000 clones, more than 85% observed once, and the top ten hold approximately 3%. The clonotype comes from a man between 40 and 49 years old who had been exposed to COVID-19. Sequencing used PBMCs or T cells enriched from blood (not recorded which).

The CDR3 DNA is TGTGCCAGCAGCTTAGACAGGGTATCTAGAAACACCATATATTTT. Translation gives CASSLDRVSRNTIYF. The V and J genes are TRBV5-4 and TRBJ1-3; 7 positions match TRBD1. The germline gives CDR1 SGHNT, CDR2 YYREEE (reference sequence). CDR3 length: 15 residues. V was pared by 2 bases and J by 5 bases, with 7 bases of the junction left unmatched.